This TCR beta chain was recorded in a study of T-cell reconstitution after alpha-beta-depleted transplantation in children (dated by TCRdb to 2016 to 2017). At the level of the whole study: Using TCR repertoire profiling, the study quantitatively followed how T-cell immune reconstitution unfolded in children after TCRalphabeta/CD19-depleted allogeneic hematopoietic cell transplantation. Beyond this particular receptor, the publication reports: In some patients, the high TCRbeta diversity seen at day 60 was put down to recipient T cells and intrathymic progenitors that had survived conditioning. The apparently early recovery of alphabetaT-cell counts about two months after transplant reportedly depended on only several hundred rapidly expanded clones that came from non-depleted graft cells. Over subsequent months, a decline in hyperexpanded clone frequencies was noted, and after one year, T-cell counts and TCRbeta diversity were mostly ascribed to newly produced T cells.

This specimen's treatment or condition label, per the study, means: allogeneic hematopoietic cell transplantation with graft depleted of TCRalphabeta T cells and CD19 B cells. TCRalphabeta/CD19-depleted allogeneic hematopoietic cell grafts were given to the transplant recipients, all of whom were children. The CDR3 runs 15 residues from the cysteine to the phenylalanine. Of all the DNA, just the CDR3 is kept, 45 bases in frame from base 1. Taken from the germline V gene, the CDR1 and CDR2 loops are SGHRS and YFSETQ. At the junction V is shortened by 2 bases and J by 2 bases, with 12 bases in between. Library preparation used PCR. The sequencer listed for this sample is Illumina HiSeq 2500. TCR library preparation used molecular barcoding, with unique molecular identifiers applied to normalize quantification of the TCRbeta repertoire. TCRdb trimmed the raw reads at Q25, called clones with MiXCR and kept productive beta chains. Under each unique CDR3 protein, matching rows form one entry showing the most common genes and DNA. The sample records 750,000 to 950,000 distinct CDR3 sequences, about 15% of which are singletons. Roughly 4.8% of the sample is taken by the ten largest.

This clonotype was seen more than once but under ten times. The target of this receptor is not known. Base qualities are not provided; no much larger clone lies one nucleotide away. This specimen consisted of PBMCs, mostly from graft donor cells, obtained 360 days after TCRalphabeta/CD19-depleted stem cell transplant. This chain joins TRBV5-1 to TRBJ2-3; the D gene assignment is perhaps TRBD1 or TRBD2, with each matching 5 bases. The sequence derives from a male patient younger than 18 who had a stem cell transplant for acute lymphoblastic leukemia, so the T cells may come from the graft donor. The DNA is as follows: TGCGCCAGCAGCTTTGGGGGACCGACCACAGATACGCAGTATTTT. It is translated as CASSFGGPTTDTQYF.